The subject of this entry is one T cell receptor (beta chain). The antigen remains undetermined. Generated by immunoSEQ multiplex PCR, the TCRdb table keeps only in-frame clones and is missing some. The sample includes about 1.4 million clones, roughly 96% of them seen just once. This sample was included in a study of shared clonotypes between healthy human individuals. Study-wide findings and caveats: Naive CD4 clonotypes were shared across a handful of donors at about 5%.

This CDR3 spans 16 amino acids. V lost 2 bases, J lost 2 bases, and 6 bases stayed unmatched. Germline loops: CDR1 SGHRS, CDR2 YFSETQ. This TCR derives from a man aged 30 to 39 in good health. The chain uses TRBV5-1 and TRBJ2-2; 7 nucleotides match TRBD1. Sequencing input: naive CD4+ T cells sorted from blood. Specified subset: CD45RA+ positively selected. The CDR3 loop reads CASSLTGQRNTGELFF. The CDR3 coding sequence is TGCGCCAGCAGCTTAACGGGACAGAGAAACACCGGGGAGCTGTTTTTT.